This T cell receptor (beta chain) was retrieved from a study of siplizumab effects on memory and regulatory T cells. Per germline, CDR1 MNHEY and CDR2 SMNVEV (reference sequence). Trimming cost V 7 bases and J 1 base; bases outside gene matches: 5. The CDR3 is 16 residues long. Sequencing was performed with immunoSEQ multiplex PCR; in TCRdb, only in-frame clones are kept and a portion is missing. Of tens of thousands of clones listed, 75% to 95% are singletons. Overall study findings and caveats: No more than a minor fraction of alloreactive clones could be traced back to unstimulated subsets. Naive T cells apparently outstripped memory cells in diversity and seemed major alloresponse contributors. The study did not confirm that proliferating Tregs from siplizumab cultures were suppressive. Siplizumab caused a significant drop in alloreactive sequences traceable to unstimulated CD4+ memory cells.

With regard to this clone: The antigen is unknown.

The specimen sequenced was CD8+ T cells sorted from blood. The chain joins TRBV27 to TRBJ2-2; 11 bases line up with TRBD2. This TCR was recovered from a human donor in good health. The CDR3 bases are TGTGCCAGCAAGCGCGGACTAGCGGGGAACACCGGGGAGCTGTTTTTT. Its translation is CASKRGLAGNTGELFF.